The clone carrying this TCR beta chain was recorded many times. Its antigen is undetermined. The sample is drawn from a study of neurological immune-mediated disorders. Study findings and constraints: Because no CDR3 amino acid sequences were shared across subjects by expanded clones, private repertoires were suggested in all groups.

This CDR3 region has 13 residues. Per the germline V gene, CDR1 is SGDLS and CDR2 is YYNGEE. Between the trimmed V and J ends, which lost 3 bases and 2 bases, there was a span of 7 bases. TCRdb called the 5' RACE reads again in MiXCR, with one record for every CDR3 protein. This table has 13,000 to 15,000 distinct CDR3 sequences, around 13% appearing once. The sample consisted of CD8+ T cells from blood. This sequence joins TRBV9 and TRBJ2-3, with D unclear. The TCR originated in a female donor with HTLV-1-associated myelopathy (HAM/TSP). CDR3 region: CASSGTDTDTQYF. CDR3 nucleotide sequence: TGTGCCAGCAGCGGGACCGACACAGATACGCAGTATTTT.